Below are 5 T cell receptor beta chains sequenced from a single sample in a study of regulatory T cells in long-lasting Graves disease. Both iRepertoire HTBI primers and Arm-PCR of CDR3 regions were used to build the TCR beta libraries. MiXCR was run by TCRdb on the multiplex PCR reads, yielding one entry per CDR3 protein. The repertoire consists of some 250,000 distinct CDR3 sequences, with roughly 18% occurring once and the leading ten covering roughly 15%. Regarding time point: newly diagnosed GD, antithyroid drugs for less than 3 months. Preparation of the TCR library used RNA extracted from PBMCs. These data were also reused for a study on T cells in Graves' hyperthyroidism and ophthalmopathy.

This specimen consisted of peripheral blood mononuclear cells (PBMCs), obtained at new diagnosis, from a patient treated with antithyroid drugs. These receptors originate from a woman in her 30s with Graves disease.

This clonotype occurred many times. The CDR3 DNA follows: TGCAGTGCTAGCGGTAGGGGCGCGTGGGCAGGGAGCTATGGCTACACCTTC. Its translation is CSASGRGAWAGSYGYTF. The chain employs TRBV20-1 and TRBJ1-2, with D maybe TRBD1 (5 bases). Trimming took off 3 bases at V and 4 bases at J, with 24 bases between the two ends. The CDR3 extends over 17 amino acids. Germline V gives CDR1 DFQATT, CDR2 SNEGSKA (reference sequence).

In this sample, this clonotype turned up a few times. This may come from a read error, since a much larger clone is one base off. This chain links TRBV19 with TRBJ2-3; D uncertain. CDR1 and CDR2 (germline): LNHDA, SQIVND (reference sequence). CDR3 length: 16 residues. V lost 5 bases and J 0 bases, leaving 15 bases between the germline ends. DNA for the CDR3: TGTGCCAGTAGTCGGAGTGGTGCTCATAGCACAGATACGCAGTATTTT. Translating it yields CASSRSGAHSTDTQYF.

Concerning this clonotype itself: A much larger clonotype is one base distant, so this may be a read error. The CDR3 protein is CASSQDPNQPPHF. As DNA, the CDR3 is TGCGCCAGCAGCCAAGACCCTAACCAGCCCCCGCATTTT. The V call is TRBV4-1, the J call TRBJ1-5; D is ambiguous. The CDR3 consists of 13 residues. Per the germline V gene, CDR1 is MGHRA and CDR2 is YSYEKL.

This chain uses TRBV10-2 with TRBJ1-3; D remains ambiguous. The CDR3 is made up of 13 amino acids. With 2 bases removed from V and 4 bases from J, the gap between germline ends came to 6 bases. Germline V gene lookup returns CDR1 WSHSY and CDR2 SAAADI. CDR3 sequence: CASSEDGGNTIYF. As DNA, the CDR3 is TGCGCCAGCAGTGAGGACGGGGGAAACACCATATATTTT.

This clonotype was seen repeatedly, ten times or more. The chain couples TRBV18 to TRBJ2-2; D might be TRBD1 or TRBD2, each matching 5 bases. The CDR3 extends over 14 amino acids. Trimming took 3 bases from V and 6 from J, leaving 11 bases between them. Looked up from germline, CDR1 is KGHSH and CDR2 is LQKENI. CDR3 bases: TGTGCCAGCTCACCTCAGGGTAGCGCCGGGGAGCTGTTTTTT. This translates into CASSPQGSAGELFF.